This note documents a single TCR beta chain sequence. This clone is a singleton in its sample. It lacks a known antigen. Per-base quality was not reported, and no clone a single base away is much larger than it. TCRbeta CDR3 regions were amplified from genomic DNA using the immunoSEQ Assay, a bias-controlled multiplex PCR. As for the authors' bioinformatics: Nucleated cell counts per sample were estimated from amplification of reference gene primers within the assay. To quantify the absolute abundance of each unique TCRbeta CDR3 rearrangement, sequence reads were collapsed and filtered. Productive Simpson clonality was computed per sample as the square root of Simpson's diversity index over productive rearrangements. Sourced from immuneACCESS, this table was stored by TCRdb with only in-frame sequences that have V and J called. A share of the clones is absent; for the studies checked, an unresolved V gene accounts for under half, and the remainder has no known explanation. That table is the source of V, J and clone size, and D and trimming were worked out from the DNA. The sample table records roughly 180,000 clones; roughly 82% of these occur just once. Of the sample, more than 5% falls within the top ten clones.

The record originates from a study of blood T cell repertoires in COVID-19 (dated by TCRdb to about 2020). About the study as a whole: Samples from collaborators originated in the United States, Italy and Spain and spanned both the acute and convalescent phases of COVID-19. The prospective study material was composed of cDNA or gDNA derived from T cells, B-cell-depleted T cells, or PBMCs. The dataset comprised deeply sampled blood TCRbeta repertoires from subjects exposed to, actively infected with, or recovered from COVID-19. A freely available public database, intended as a resource for researchers studying the immune response to SARS-CoV-2, is where the repertoires were released. The samples were drawn from two sources: the first 160 participants of the ongoing ImmuneRACE study, and over 950 subjects contributed by 6 global collaborators. The sample metadata nearly always contained a de-identified subject ID, COVID-19 status, age in years and sex. Where HLA class I and class II types were available, the types were taken from metadata supplied by the sample provider, not from assay-based typing. General study outcomes and caveats: The amount of clinical and demographic metadata varied by source and participant and was provided uncurated.

Whole blood was collected in K2EDTA tubes by collaborating institutions according to the institutions' own protocols. Collaborator samples were shipped for TCRbeta analysis as frozen whole blood, isolated PBMCs, or DNA extracted from either sample type. Per the germline V gene, KGHDR is the CDR1 and SFDVKD is the CDR2. Relative to germline, V is 7 bases shorter and J is 9 bases shorter, with 17 bases between their ends. From its cysteine to its phenylalanine, the CDR3 spans 13 amino acids. Just CDR3 DNA is preserved here, 39 bases in frame from base 1. Sequencing was performed on peripheral blood. This sequence originates from a woman under 40 with acute or convalescent COVID-19. The V gene is TRBV24-1 and the J gene is TRBJ1-1; a tentative D match to TRBD1 spans 5 bases. The CDR3 region: CATSPWGVNKAFF. The nucleotides are TGTGCCACCAGCCCATGGGGGGTCAATAAAGCTTTCTTT.